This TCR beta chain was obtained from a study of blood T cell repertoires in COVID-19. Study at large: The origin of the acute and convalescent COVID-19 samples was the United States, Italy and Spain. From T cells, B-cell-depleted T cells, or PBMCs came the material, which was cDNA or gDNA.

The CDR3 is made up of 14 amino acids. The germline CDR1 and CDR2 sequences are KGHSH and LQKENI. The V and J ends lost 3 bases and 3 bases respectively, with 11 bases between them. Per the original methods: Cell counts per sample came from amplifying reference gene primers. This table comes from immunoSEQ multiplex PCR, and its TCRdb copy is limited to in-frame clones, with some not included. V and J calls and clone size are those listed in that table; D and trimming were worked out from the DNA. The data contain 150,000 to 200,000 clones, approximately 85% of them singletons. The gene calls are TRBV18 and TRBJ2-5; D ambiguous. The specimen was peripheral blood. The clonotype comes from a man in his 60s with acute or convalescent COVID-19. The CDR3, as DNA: TGTGCCAGCTCACCGTGGAGAGCTGAAGAGACCCAGTACTTC. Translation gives CASSPWRAEETQYF. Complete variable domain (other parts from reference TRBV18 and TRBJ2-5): NAGVMQNPRHLVRRRGQEARLRCSPMKGHSHVYWYRQLPEEGLKFMVYLQKENIIDESGMPKERFSAEFPKEGPSILRIQQVVRGDSAAYFCASSPWRAEETQYFGPGTRLLVL.